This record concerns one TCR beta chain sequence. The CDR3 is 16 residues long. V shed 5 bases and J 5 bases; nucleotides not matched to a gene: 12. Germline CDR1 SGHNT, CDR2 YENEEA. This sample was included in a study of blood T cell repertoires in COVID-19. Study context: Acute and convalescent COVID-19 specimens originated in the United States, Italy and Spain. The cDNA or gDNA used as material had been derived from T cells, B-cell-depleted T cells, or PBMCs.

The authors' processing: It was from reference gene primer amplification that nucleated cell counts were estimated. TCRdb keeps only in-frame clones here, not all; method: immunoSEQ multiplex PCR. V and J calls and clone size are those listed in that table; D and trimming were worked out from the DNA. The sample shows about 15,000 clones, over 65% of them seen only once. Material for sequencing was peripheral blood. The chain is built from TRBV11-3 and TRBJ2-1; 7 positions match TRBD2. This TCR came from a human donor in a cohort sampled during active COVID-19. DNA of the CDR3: TGTGCCAGCAGCCCCAGAGCGGGGAGAGGGGACAATGAGCAGTTCTTC. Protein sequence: CASSPRAGRGDNEQFF.